This record looks at one T cell receptor (beta chain) sequence and its context. This CDR3 has 15 amino acids. Germline V gene sequence: CDR1 SGDLS, CDR2 YYNGEE. V trimming: 0 bases; J trimming: 9 bases; junction bases outside the gene matches: 3. The sample belongs to a study of CD4 T cell repertoires in COVID-19. Assay used: immunoSEQ multiplex PCR; TCRdb lists only in-frame clones, some missing. The table shows 65,000 to 95,000 clones, with approximately 83% occurring only once. V gene TRBV9 combines with J gene TRBJ1-6; TRBD1 matches at 10 bases. The material was CD4+ T cells from peripheral blood, obtained after recovery from COVID-19. The TCR sequence derives from a human donor who had COVID-19. CDR3: CASSVEGQGISPLHF. The CDR3 DNA reads TGTGCCAGCAGCGTAGAGGGACAGGGGATTTCACCCCTCCACTTT.